This TCR beta chain is drawn from a study of T cells in women clearing cervical HPV infection. As to this clone: Read coverage stops 3 residues before the CDR3 terminus; the germline J gene supplies the remainder.

This CDR3 is built from 14 residues. Germline CDR1 reads SEHNR; CDR2 reads FQNEAQ (reference sequence). The V segment lost 8 bases and the J segment 3 bases; nucleotides outside the gene matches: 9. Clones were sequenced by immunoSEQ multiplex PCR, and TCRdb holds only the in-frame ones, with some missing. In all, the sample yields 20,000 to 25,000 clones. The TCR originated in a woman aged 18 to 69 with a cervical HPV16 infection that either progressed to CIN3+ or cleared (not recorded which). Material: blood buffy coat. The V and J genes are TRBV7-9 and TRBJ2-5; TRBD2 aligns across 7 bases. The CDR3 loop reads CASGRLGLKETQYF. The CDR3 bases that were read are TGTGCCAGCGGTCGGTTGGGACTAAAAGAGACC.